These T cell receptor beta chains were read from a single sample in a study of PD-1 blockade in mismatch repair-deficient tumors. Libraries were prepared by immunoSEQ multiplex PCR; TCRdb keeps only in-frame clonotypes and omits some of them. Of roughly 49,000 clones listed, over 60% are singletons. The source was PBMCs, collected before pembrolizumab treatment. These receptors came from an adult with mismatch repair-deficient cancer. The CDR3 runs from the conserved cysteine through the conserved F or W. The D gene is left open where the match is weak. The size entry is marked missing in some rows and otherwise reads once, few, many or a size class.

-	TRBV9	TRBJ2-3	-	CASSLSGLAPDTQYF	TGTGCCAGCAGCCTGTCCGGGCTAGCTCCAGATACGCAGTATTTT
-	TRBV6-5	TRBJ1-2	-	CASRPLGVYGYTF	TGTGCCAGCAGACCCCTGGGGGTCTATGGCTACACCTTC
TRBD2	TRBV6-1	TRBJ2-7	-	CASSIAGGSYEQYF	TGTGCCAGCAGTATAGCGGGAGGCTCCTACGAGCAGTACTTC
-	TRBV5-1	TRBJ1-1	-	CASTLLTGTEAFF	TGCGCCAGCACCCTCTTGACCGGCACTGAAGCTTTCTTT
TRBD2	TRBV10-3	TRBJ2-1	-	CASGGLAGAPNEQFF	TGTGCCTCGGGCGGGCTAGCGGGAGCTCCCAATGAGCAGTTCTTC
-	TRBV5-1	TRBJ2-1	-	CASSLGHGSYNEQFF	TGCGCCAGCAGCTTGGGGCACGGCTCCTACAATGAGCAGTTCTTC
-	TRBV30	TRBJ1-3	-	CGEAAQSGNTIYF	TGCGGGGAGGCAGCACAATCAGGAAACACCATATATTTT
-	TRBV6-5	TRBJ1-4	once	CASSTGFGGKKLFF	TGTGCCAGCAGCACCGGCTTCGGGGGAAAAAAACTGTTTTTT
TRBD1	TRBV19	TRBJ1-2	-	CASSPLRDRTNYGYTF	TGTGCCAGTAGTCCTCTCCGGGACAGAACTAACTATGGCTACACCTTC
-	TRBV19	TRBJ1-2	few	CASSPREGGYTF	TGTGCCAGTAGTCCCCGGGAGGGTGGCTACACCTTC
TRBD2	TRBV2	TRBJ2-3	-	CAMVREARDTQYF	TGTGCCATGGTGCGGGAGGCTCGGGATACGCAGTATTTT
-	TRBV15	TRBJ2-7	-	CATSPRRGGSYEQYF	TGTGCCACCAGCCCTCGAAGGGGCGGGTCCTACGAGCAGTACTTC
-	TRBV7-2	TRBJ2-3	-	CASSLLLSGDTQYF	TGTGCCAGCAGCTTATTACTCTCCGGGGATACGCAGTATTTT
-	TRBV4-2	TRBJ1-4	-	CASSQEGGGAREKLFF	TGTGCCAGCAGCCAAGAGGGTGGGGGGGCGCGGGAAAAACTGTTTTTT
-	TRBV5-4	TRBJ2-1	few	CASSLAGAKGTGGEQFF	TGTGCCAGCAGCTTGGCGGGGGCCAAAGGCACCGGGGGTGAGCAGTTCTTC
-	TRBV14	TRBJ2-7	few	CASSQAYYEQYF	TGTGCCAGCAGCCAAGCGTACTACGAGCAGTACTTC
TRBD1	TRBV5-4	TRBJ1-4	-	CASSSGQGTTKEKLFF	TGTGCCAGCAGCTCCGGACAGGGGACGACCAAGGAAAAACTGTTTTTT
-	TRBV30	TRBJ1-4	-	CAWRQSNEKLFF	TGTGCCTGGAGGCAGTCTAATGAAAAACTGTTTTTT
TRBD1	TRBV9	TRBJ1-3	-	CASSPQDRGSGNTIYF	TGTGCCAGCAGCCCACAGGACAGGGGTTCTGGAAACACCATATATTTT
TRBD1	TRBV28	TRBJ1-3	-	CASSPGGGTGNTIYF	TGTGCCAGCAGTCCAGGGGGAGGGACTGGAAACACCATATATTTT
-	TRBV10-3	TRBJ2-1	-	CAISAGDGANEQFF	TGTGCCATCAGTGCGGGCGACGGGGCCAATGAGCAGTTCTTC
-	TRBV6-6	TRBJ1-4	-	CASSYGTEKLFF	TGTGCCAGCAGTTACGGGACAGAAAAACTGTTTTTT
-	TRBV30	TRBJ2-5	-	CAWSVALQETQYF	TGTGCCTGGAGTGTGGCATTGCAAGAGACCCAGTACTTC
TRBD1	TRBV7-9	TRBJ1-5	-	CASSLEGTDNQPQHF	TGTGCCAGCAGCTTAGAAGGGACAGACAATCAGCCCCAGCATTTT
-	TRBV6-5	TRBJ2-1	-	CASSPDIGEQFF	TGTGCCAGCAGTCCCGACATCGGTGAGCAGTTCTTC
TRBD1	TRBV4-1	TRBJ1-2	-	CASSHVRDSYGYTF	TGCGCCAGCAGCCACGTCCGGGACAGCTATGGCTACACCTTC
TRBD2	TRBV6-1	TRBJ2-5	-	CASMGLAGVETQYF	TGTGCCAGCATGGGACTAGCGGGAGTAGAGACCCAGTACTTC
-	TRBV7-6	TRBJ2-7	few	CASSLGRLGANYEQYF	TGTGCCAGCAGCTTGGGGCGCCTAGGAGCGAACTACGAGCAGTACTTC